The 13 T cell receptor beta chains below come from one sample, sequenced in a study of neoadjuvant anti-PD-1 for oral cavity cancer. The data were produced by immunoSEQ multiplex PCR, yet TCRdb's version contains in-frame clones alone and is incomplete. Of more than 10,000 clones listed, 71% are singletons. Time point given: after neoadjuvant nivolumab, at surgical resection. Sequencing was performed on PBMCs, taken after nivolumab (anti-PD-1) treatment. All receptors derive from a person between 40 and 80 years old with oral cavity squamous cell carcinoma.

The chain is built from TRBV30 and TRBJ2-1; D ambiguous. V was clipped by 5 bases and J by 4 bases, with 9 bases between them. The length of the CDR3 is 12 residues. CDR1 is GTSNPN, CDR2 SVGIG, per germline (reference sequence). CDR3 DNA: TGTGCCTGGGGTCGGCTTTACAATGAGCAGTTCTTC. It encodes CAWGRLYNEQFF.

This clone has a single count. V and J are TRBV5-1 and TRBJ2-3, with 11 positions matching TRBD2. V lost 4 bases to trimming and J lost 0 bases; unmatched junction nucleotides: 4. CDR3 length: 16 residues. CDR1 is SGHRS, CDR2 YFSETQ, per germline. Here the CDR3 DNA reads TGCGCCAGCAGCGAAATAGCGGGAGGGAGCACAGATACGCAGTATTTT. Translation gives CASSEIAGGSTDTQYF.

The rearrangement uses TRBV27 and TRBJ2-6, with D perhaps matching TRBD1 or TRBD2 (5 bases each). CDR1 and CDR2 (germline): MNHEY, SMNVEV (reference sequence). The CDR3 sequence is 14 residues long. The V end lost 4 bases, the J end lost 4 bases, and 8 bases lay between the germline ends. As DNA, the CDR3 is TGTGCCAGCAGTTCCGGGGCCGGGGCCAACGTCCTGACTTTC. Its translation is CASSSGAGANVLTF.

The V and J genes are TRBV4-1 and TRBJ2-5; D not resolved. The CDR3 contains 16 residues. Germline V CDR1 and CDR2: MGHRA, YSYEKL. V was trimmed by 1 base and J by 5 bases, leaving 17 bases between them. This CDR3 is CASSQVFGSRVETQYF. CDR3 DNA sequence: TGCGCCAGCAGCCAAGTCTTCGGAAGCCGAGTGGAGACCCAGTACTTC.

This chain joins TRBV29-1 and TRBJ2-6; perhaps D is TRBD1 or TRBD2 (5 bases each). The CDR3 contains 17 residues. CDR1 and CDR2 (germline): SQVTM, ANQGSEA. The V and J ends lost 4 bases and 3 bases respectively, with 19 bases between them. CDR3 in DNA: TGCAGCGTTGCATTCGGGACCCTAGGATATGGGGCCAACGTCCTGACTTTC. Its protein product is CSVAFGTLGYGANVLTF.

The chain links TRBV10-3 to TRBJ2-3, with 7 bases aligning to TRBD2. The CDR3 totals 14 residues. In germline, CDR1 is ENHRY, CDR2 SYGVKD. V was clipped by 2 bases and J by 4 bases; unmatched bases: 3. The CDR3 here is CAISERAGADTQYF. The CDR3 DNA reads as TGTGCCATCAGTGAGAGGGCGGGAGCAGATACGCAGTATTTT.

The table lists this clone with a few counts. Written as DNA, the CDR3 is TGTGCCAGCAGCGTAGGGGACAAGAACTACGAGCAGTACTTC. This sequence encodes CASSVGDKNYEQYF. The rearrangement links TRBV9 to TRBJ2-7, with TRBD1 as a possible D gene (6 bases). CDR1 SGDLS and CDR2 YYNGEE come from the germline V gene. The CDR3 is made up of 14 amino acids. V was trimmed by 0 bases and J by 3 bases, leaving 10 bases between them.

The J gene is TRBJ2-1, the V gene TRBV19; no reliable D call. CDR3 size: 16 residues. Trimming pared 3 bases from V and 2 bases from J, leaving 14 bases between. Germline V gene data show CDR1 as LNHDA and CDR2 as SQIVND (reference sequence). The CDR3 DNA is TGTGCCAGTAGTATCCAACTCAACGTCCCCTACAATGAGCAGTTCTTC. Translation gives CASSIQLNVPYNEQFF.

This rearrangement joins TRBV19 to TRBJ1-1, with TRBD1 identical over 10 bases. J was trimmed by 0 bases and V by 2 bases; bases with no gene match: 3. Germline V gene data show CDR1 as LNHDA and CDR2 as SQIVND (reference sequence). The CDR3 is 16 amino acids. This CDR3 reads CASSIRQGALNTEAFF. CDR3 in DNA: TGTGCCAGTAGTATACGACAGGGGGCTCTGAACACTGAAGCTTTCTTT.

The genes are TRBV2 and TRBJ1-2; TRBD1 is a possible D gene (5 bases). The CDR3 runs 13 residues. Trimming removed 5 bases from V and 8 bases from J, with 15 bases in between. CDR1 and CDR2 from the germline V gene are SNHLY and FYNNEI. The chain's CDR3 is CASSPTGGEGYTF. In DNA, the CDR3 is TGTGCCAGCAGTCCTACGGGGGGGGAGGGCTACACCTTC.

This chain uses TRBV9 with TRBJ1-2; the match to TRBD1 covers 7 bases. The length of the CDR3 is 13 residues. The germline V gene encodes CDR1 SGDLS and CDR2 YYNGEE. V lost 4 bases to trimming and J lost 3 bases; unmatched junction nucleotides: 3. Written as DNA, the CDR3 is TGTGCCAGCAGCTCCGACAGGGACTATGGCTACACCTTC. Amino acids: CASSSDRDYGYTF.

This clone occurred a few times. The chain links TRBV2 to TRBJ1-2; 7 bases are shared with TRBD1. The CDR3 contains 14 residues. Unmatched junction bases numbered 2, after V lost 4 bases and J lost 0 bases. CDR1 is SNHLY and CDR2 is FYNNEI in the germline V gene. CDR3 sequence reads: CASSVQGTNYGYTF. Here the CDR3 DNA reads TGTGCCAGCAGTGTACAGGGGACTAACTATGGCTACACCTTC.

The chain links TRBV7-6 to TRBJ1-2; D is unclear. Trimming shortened V by 5 bases and J by 4 bases, and 11 bases separated the two germline ends. This CDR3 spans 13 amino acids. The germline V gene encodes CDR1 SGHVS and CDR2 FNYEAQ. As DNA, the CDR3 is TGTGCCAGCAGCCCGGCACTGAGCTATGGCTACACCTTC. Protein sequence: CASSPALSYGYTF.